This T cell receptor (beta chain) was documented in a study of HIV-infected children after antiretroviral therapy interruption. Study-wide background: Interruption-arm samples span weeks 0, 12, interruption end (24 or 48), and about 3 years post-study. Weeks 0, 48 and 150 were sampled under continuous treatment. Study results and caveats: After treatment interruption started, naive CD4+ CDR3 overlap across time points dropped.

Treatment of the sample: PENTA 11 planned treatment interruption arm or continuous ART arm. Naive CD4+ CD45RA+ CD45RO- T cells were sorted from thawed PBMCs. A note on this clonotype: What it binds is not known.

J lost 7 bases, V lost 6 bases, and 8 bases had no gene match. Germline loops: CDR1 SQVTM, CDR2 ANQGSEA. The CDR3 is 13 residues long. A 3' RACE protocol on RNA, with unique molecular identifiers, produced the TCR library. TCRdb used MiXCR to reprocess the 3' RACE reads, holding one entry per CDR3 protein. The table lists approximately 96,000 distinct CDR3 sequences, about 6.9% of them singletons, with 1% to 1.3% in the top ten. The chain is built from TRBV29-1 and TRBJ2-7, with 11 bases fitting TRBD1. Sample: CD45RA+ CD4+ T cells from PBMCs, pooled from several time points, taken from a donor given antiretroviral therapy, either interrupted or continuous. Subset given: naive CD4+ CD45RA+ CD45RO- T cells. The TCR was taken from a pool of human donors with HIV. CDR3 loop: CSVSGQGAGEQYF. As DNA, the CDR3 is TGCAGCGTCTCCGGACAGGGGGCAGGGGAGCAGTACTTC.